This is a list of T cell receptor beta chains from one sample in a study of technical replicates of blood from a handful of donors. The protocol was immunoSEQ multiplex PCR, while the TCRdb copy is restricted to in-frame clones and leaves out a portion. The sample carries over 50,000 clones, approximately 86% recorded once. The sample was PBMCs. The source is a human donor in good health. Some clones in this sample may be carry-over from other donors' samples. CDR3s include the opening cysteine and the closing phenylalanine or tryptophan. D genes are given only for firm matches. Expanded clones are given a class, and other clones once, few, many or no size at all.

J gene	clone size	V gene	D gene	CDR3 protein	CDR3 DNA
TRBJ1-6	NA	TRBV7-9	TRBD1	CASSPQGASYNSPLHF	TGTGCCAGCAGCCCACAGGGGGCGTCCTATAATTCACCCCTCCACTTT
TRBJ2-7	NA	TRBV4-2	NA	CASSQDGPMAYSYEQYF	TGTGCCAGCAGCCAAGATGGCCCAATGGCATACTCCTACGAGCAGTACTTC
TRBJ2-5	NA	TRBV29-1	NA	CSVENYQETQYF	TGCAGCGTTGAAAACTACCAAGAGACCCAGTACTTC
TRBJ2-7	NA	TRBV7-2	TRBD2	CASSLARAGDISYEQYF	TGTGCCAGCAGCTTAGCCCGAGCGGGGGACATCTCCTACGAGCAGTACTTC
TRBJ2-1	NA	TRBV7-6	NA	CASSPTASSYNEQFF	TGTGCCAGCAGCCCAACTGCTAGCTCCTACAATGAGCAGTTCTTC
TRBJ1-5	NA	TRBV5-6	NA	CASSSRELGAPGNQPQHF	TGTGCCAGCAGCTCCAGGGAACTGGGGGCGCCGGGCAATCAGCCCCAGCATTTT
TRBJ1-1	NA	TRBV5-1	TRBD1	CASSLQTGAMNTEAFF	TGCGCCAGCAGCCTTCAGACAGGGGCGATGAACACTGAAGCTTTCTTT
TRBJ1-1	NA	TRBV18	TRBD1	CASSPQDRAIAFF	TGTGCCAGCTCACCCCAGGACAGGGCGATAGCTTTCTTT
TRBJ2-1	few	TRBV7-3	NA	CASSQSGGNEQFF	TGTGCCAGCAGCCAGAGTGGCGGAAATGAGCAGTTCTTC
TRBJ2-6	once	TRBV5-1	TRBD1	CASSLDPGQGPGANVLTF	TGCGCCAGCAGCTTGGATCCAGGACAGGGACCCGGGGCCAACGTCCTGACTTTC
TRBJ1-4	NA	TRBV11-2	NA	CASRPGVNDNEKLFF	TGTGCCAGCAGGCCCGGGGTAAATGATAATGAAAAACTGTTTTTT
TRBJ2-5	NA	TRBV6-5	NA	CASSYNKETQYF	TGTGCCAGCAGTTACAATAAAGAGACCCAGTACTTC
TRBJ1-1	few	TRBV5-1	NA	CASSLSDTEAFF	TGCGCCAGCAGCTTGTCGGACACTGAAGCTTTCTTT
TRBJ2-2	NA	TRBV29-1	NA	CSALTANTGELFF	TGCAGCGCCCTCACAGCGAACACCGGGGAGCTGTTTTTT
TRBJ2-1	once	TRBV4-1	NA	CASSQVTGNNEQFF	TGCGCCAGCAGCCAAGTCACAGGGAACAATGAGCAGTTCTTC
TRBJ2-1	once	TRBV7-8	TRBD2	CASSQVFGGSSYNEQFF	TGTGCCAGCAGCCAGGTGTTCGGGGGGAGCTCCTACAATGAGCAGTTCTTC
TRBJ2-7	NA	TRBV6-6	NA	CASSYPPGEQYF	TGTGCCAGCAGTTACCCCCCGGGGGAGCAGTACTTC
TRBJ2-7	NA	TRBV18	NA	CASSPGGPGTSYEQYF	TGTGCCAGCTCACCCGGGGGGCCGGGGACTTCCTACGAGCAGTACTTC
TRBJ1-2	NA	TRBV10-3	TRBD1	CAISPGQGPGGYTF	TGTGCCATCAGCCCGGGACAGGGGCCGGGCGGCTACACCTTC
TRBJ2-1	once	TRBV7-3	NA	CASSLQGNNEQFF	TGTGCCAGCAGCTTGCAGGGAAACAATGAGCAGTTCTTC
TRBJ1-5	NA	TRBV10-3	TRBD1	CATRQGDNQPQHF	TGTGCCACCAGACAGGGAGACAATCAGCCCCAGCATTTT
TRBJ1-2	NA	TRBV20-1	TRBD1	CSARDGTGCTF	TGCAGTGCTAGAGATGGGACAGGGTGCACCTTC
TRBJ2-1	once	TRBV6-1	NA	CASSEYRFSYNEQFF	TGTGCCAGCAGTGAATACAGGTTTTCCTACAATGAGCAGTTCTTC
TRBJ2-1	NA	TRBV6-5	NA	CASRTRTYNEQFF	TGTGCCTCCCGGACAAGGACCTACAATGAGCAGTTCTTC
TRBJ2-7	NA	TRBV7-2	TRBD2	CASSLVGGAREQYF	TGTGCCAGCAGCTTAGTCGGGGGGGCCCGGGAGCAGTACTTC
TRBJ2-7	NA	TRBV7-8	NA	CASSPAAGPSYEQYF	TGTGCCAGCAGCCCCGCGGCGGGTCCCTCCTACGAGCAGTACTTC
TRBJ2-2	NA	TRBV11-2	TRBD2	CASSWSGGNTGELFF	TGTGCCAGCAGCTGGAGCGGGGGGAACACCGGGGAGCTGTTTTTT
TRBJ2-3	NA	TRBV9	NA	CASSVGLVTDTQYF	TGTGCCAGCAGCGTAGGACTGGTCACAGATACGCAGTATTTT
TRBJ1-3	few	TRBV11-2	NA	CASSLGSLAEGNTIYF	TGTGCCAGCAGCTTAGGGTCTCTAGCAGAAGGAAACACCATATATTTT
TRBJ2-1	NA	TRBV6-6	TRBD2	CASGRGRNEQFF	TGTGCCAGCGGGCGGGGGAGGAATGAGCAGTTCTTC
TRBJ2-5	NA	TRBV5-1	NA	CASSLGSTETQYF	TGCGCCAGCAGCTTGGGCTCTACAGAGACCCAGTACTTC
TRBJ2-3	NA	TRBV11-3	TRBD2	CASSLGAGELVDTQYF	TGTGCCAGCAGCTTAGGAGCGGGGGAACTGGTAGATACGCAGTATTTT
TRBJ2-7	NA	TRBV5-1	NA	CASSLGLGMIYEQYF	TGCGCCAGCAGCTTGGGTCTAGGAATGATCTACGAGCAGTACTTC
TRBJ1-5	NA	TRBV19	TRBD1	CATRQGLGQPQHF	TGTGCCACCCGACAGGGACTAGGTCAGCCCCAGCATTTT
TRBJ1-2	NA	TRBV7-9	NA	CASSLPQYYGYTF	TGTGCCAGCAGCTTACCCCAGTACTATGGCTACACCTTC
TRBJ2-2	NA	TRBV19	TRBD1	CASSHPGTGFPGELFF	TGTGCCAGTAGTCACCCAGGGACAGGGTTCCCCGGGGAGCTGTTTTTT
TRBJ2-1	NA	TRBV1	NA	CTSSQDPRTSSSYNEQFF	TGCACCAGCAGCCAAGATCCGAGGACTTCGAGCTCCTACAATGAGCAGTTCTTC
TRBJ2-5	NA	TRBV7-7	TRBD1	CASSWDRQETQYF	TGTGCCAGCAGTTGGGACAGACAAGAGACCCAGTACTTC
TRBJ2-2	NA	TRBV18	NA	CASSLGLAANTGELFF	TGTGCCAGCTCACTAGGATTAGCCGCGAACACCGGGGAGCTGTTTTTT
TRBJ2-5	NA	TRBV14	TRBD2	CASSRTTSGKETQYF	TGTGCCAGCAGCCGGACGACTAGCGGCAAAGAGACCCAGTACTTC
TRBJ2-3	NA	TRBV9	NA	CASSLRGAGNTDTQYF	TGTGCCAGCAGCCTCCGGGGGGCGGGGAACACAGATACGCAGTATTTT
TRBJ2-7	NA	TRBV7-9	TRBD2	CASKSSGVAYEQYF	TGTGCCAGCAAATCTAGCGGGGTAGCCTACGAGCAGTACTTC
TRBJ1-2	NA	TRBV4-2	NA	CASSQDPKGDYGYTF	TGTGCCAGCAGCCAAGATCCCAAGGGGGATTATGGCTACACCTTC
TRBJ1-4	NA	TRBV7-9	NA	CASRKGGATNEKLFF	TGTGCCAGCAGGAAAGGCGGGGCGACTAATGAAAAACTGTTTTTT
TRBJ2-4	NA	TRBV7-2	TRBD2	CASSIGTSGGIQYF	TGTGCCAGCAGCATCGGGACTAGTGGTGGCATTCAGTACTTC
TRBJ2-7	NA	TRBV5-1	TRBD1	CASSWDSYEQYF	TGCGCCAGCAGCTGGGACAGTTACGAGCAGTACTTC
TRBJ2-5	NA	TRBV5-4	TRBD2	CASSYGLAQETQYF	TGTGCCAGCAGCTACGGACTAGCACAAGAGACCCAGTACTTC
TRBJ2-7	NA	TRBV11-2	TRBD1	CASSRDRVREQYF	TGTGCCAGCAGCCGGGACAGGGTACGCGAGCAGTACTTC
TRBJ2-7	NA	TRBV4-1	TRBD2	CASSQDSAGGTFFEQYF	TGCGCCAGCAGCCAAGATAGTGCGGGAGGAACGTTCTTCGAGCAGTACTTC